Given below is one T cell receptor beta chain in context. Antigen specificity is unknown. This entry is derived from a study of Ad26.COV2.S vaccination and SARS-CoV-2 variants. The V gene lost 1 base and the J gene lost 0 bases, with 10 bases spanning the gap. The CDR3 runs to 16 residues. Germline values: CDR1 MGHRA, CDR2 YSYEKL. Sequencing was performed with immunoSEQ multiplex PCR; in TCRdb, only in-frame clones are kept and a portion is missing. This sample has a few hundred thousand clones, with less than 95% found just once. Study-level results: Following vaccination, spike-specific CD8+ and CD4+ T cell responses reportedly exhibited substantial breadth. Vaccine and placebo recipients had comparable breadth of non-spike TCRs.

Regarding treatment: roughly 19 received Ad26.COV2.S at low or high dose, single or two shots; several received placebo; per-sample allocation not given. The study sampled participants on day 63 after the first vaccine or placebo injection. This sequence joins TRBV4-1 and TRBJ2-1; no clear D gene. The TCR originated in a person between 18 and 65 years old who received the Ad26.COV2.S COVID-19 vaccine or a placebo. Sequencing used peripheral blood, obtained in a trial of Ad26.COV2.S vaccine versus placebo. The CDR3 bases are TGCGCCAGCAGCCAAGTGGACCTTCTCTCCTACAATGAGCAGTTCTTC. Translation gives CASSQVDLLSYNEQFF.